This TCR beta chain was sequenced during a study of OX40 agonist ivuxolimab in advanced cancers. Findings and caveats of the study: The study found that CD8+ T cells averaged more expanded clones than CD4+.

On this clone: Its antigen is currently unknown.

Method: immunoSEQ multiplex PCR; TCRdb's copy keeps in-frame clones and lacks some. The table records fewer than 65,000 clones, roughly 90% of them present only once. Blood specimens came from baseline, cycle 4 day 1, and cycle 7 day 1. The receptor comes from an adult with an advanced solid tumor such as melanoma, head and neck, liver or kidney cancer. The sequences come from CD4+ or CD8+ T cells sorted from blood, collected in a trial of the OX40 agonist ivuxolimab.

The chain's CDR3 is CASSELTSGGKYF. The CDR3 DNA is TGTGCCAGCAGTGAACTGACTAGCGGGGGGAAGTACTTC. The chain couples TRBV6-1 to TRBJ2-7; 13 nucleotides line up with TRBD2. V shed 2 bases and J 11 bases; nucleotides not matched to a gene: 3. The CDR3 runs to 13 residues. The V gene's germline CDR1 is MNHNS and CDR2 SASEGT.